The 26 T cell receptor beta chains below were found in one sample sequenced in a study of early T cells in non-severe SARS-CoV-2 infection. One entry per CDR3 protein, called by TCRdb with MiXCR from the 5' RACE reads. Here the sample spans roughly 110,000 distinct CDR3 sequences, around 10% being singletons. The sequenced material came from whole blood. Every receptor here comes from an adult who was a healthcare worker with PCR-confirmed SARS-CoV-2 infection or an uninfected control (not recorded which).

The chain recombines TRBV10-3 with TRBJ2-7, with 9 bases fitting TRBD1. This CDR3 is built from 13 residues. The V gene end was trimmed by 6 bases and the J gene end by 6 bases; junction bases not matched to a gene: 6. The germline CDR1 and CDR2 sequences are ENHRY and SYGVKD. The CDR3, as DNA: TGTGCCATCAGGGGACAGGGAACGGCCGAGCAGTACTTC. It yields the protein CAIRGQGTAEQYF.

This clonotype has a count of ten or more. This chain connects TRBV9 to TRBJ1-5; D not certain. CDR1 SGDLS and CDR2 YYNGEE come from the germline V gene. The CDR3 runs 14 residues. The germline V and J ends were trimmed by 0 bases and 1 base, with 5 bases remaining between them. CDR3 coding DNA: TGTGCCAGCAGCGTAGGTCAGAGCAATCAGCCCCAGCATTTT. Protein: CASSVGQSNQPQHF.

The chain uses TRBV20-1 and TRBJ2-4; D remains ambiguous. Deletions cut 3 bases from V and 8 bases from J, with 11 bases between. The CDR3 runs to 12 residues. Per germline, CDR1 DFQATT and CDR2 SNEGSKA (reference sequence). The DNA for the CDR3 is TGCAGTGCTAGTGGTCAATTCGACATTCAGTACTTC. Protein: CSASGQFDIQYF.

This clonotype was counted ten times or more. This chain connects TRBV20-1 to TRBJ1-6; a possible D gene is TRBD1 (5 bases). The CDR3 sequence is 15 residues long. V was trimmed by 3 bases and J by 0 bases, leaving 9 bases between them. Looked up from germline, CDR1 is DFQATT and CDR2 is SNEGSKA (reference sequence). CDR3 sequence reads: CSARWGGSYNSPLHF. The DNA of the CDR3 is TGCAGTGCTAGGTGGGGGGGCTCCTATAATTCACCCCTCCACTTT.

This chain connects TRBV5-6 to TRBJ2-3; D may be TRBD1 (6 bases). V was cut by 4 bases and J by 3 bases, with 21 bases left in between. Per the germline V gene, CDR1 is SGHDT and CDR2 is YYEEEE. The CDR3 covers 17 residues. CDR3 DNA sequence: TGTGCCAGCAGCCCAGACAGGATACAAACATTTACAGATACGCAGTATTTT. This translates into CASSPDRIQTFTDTQYF.

CDR3 sequence: CASSLPPGSPYEQYF. The CDR3 bases are TGTGCCAGCAGTTTACCCCCAGGATCGCCCTACGAGCAGTACTTC. The chain couples TRBV27 to TRBJ2-7, with D uncertain. Germline V lookup: CDR1 MNHEY, CDR2 SMNVEV (reference sequence). Deletions cut 2 bases from V and 2 bases from J, with 13 bases between. This CDR3 comprises 15 residues.

This CDR3 reads CASSYAGETYNEQFF. The CDR3 coding sequence is TGTGCCAGCAGTTATGCGGGTGAAACCTACAATGAGCAGTTCTTC. The V call is TRBV6-2 or TRBV6-3, the J call TRBJ2-1; a possible D gene is TRBD2 (5 bases). Looked up from germline, CDR1 is MNHEY and CDR2 is SVGEGT. Trimming stripped 3 bases from V and 2 bases from J, with 11 bases between. The length of the CDR3 is 15 residues.

This clonotype was picked up many times. The chain has TRBV7-8 and TRBJ2-7; no clear D gene. The germline gives CDR1 SGHVS, CDR2 FQNEAQ. The CDR3 runs to 13 residues. V lost 5 bases to trimming and J lost 5 bases, with 13 bases between them. CDR3 protein: CASSPSRVNEQYF. In DNA form, the CDR3 reads TGTGCCAGCAGCCCTTCACGGGTGAACGAGCAGTACTTC.

CDR3: CASTLQGADTQYF. CDR3 nucleotides: TGTGCCAGCACCCTTCAGGGGGCAGATACGCAGTATTTT. The V and J genes are TRBV5-6 and TRBJ2-3; 7 bases match TRBD1. This CDR3 is built from 13 residues. Trimming cost V 6 bases and J 4 bases; bases outside gene matches: 5. CDR1 is SGHDT, CDR2 YYEEEE, per germline.

This clonotype was counted a few times. This sequence joins TRBV6-6 and TRBJ2-7; TRBD1 might be the D (6 bases). Trimming removed 0 bases from V and 0 bases from J, with 15 bases in between. The germline CDR1 and CDR2 sequences are MNHNY and SVGAGI (reference sequence). The CDR3 length is 17 residues. The CDR3 reads CASSYSAGDGSSYEQYF. In DNA, the CDR3 is TGTGCCAGCAGTTACTCGGCAGGGGACGGCAGCTCCTACGAGCAGTACTTC.

This clonotype was detected ten times or more. V is TRBV20-1 and J is TRBJ2-3, with 9 nucleotides matching TRBD2. Germline values: CDR1 DFQATT, CDR2 SNEGSKA (reference sequence). The ends lost 0 bases at V and 11 bases at J; junction bases unmatched: 0. The CDR3 totals 11 residues. The CDR3 sequence: CSAREAGGQYF. CDR3 DNA sequence: TGCAGTGCTAGAGAAGCGGGAGGGCAGTATTTT.

The table lists this clonotype with many counts. The genes are TRBV20-1 and TRBJ2-5; 14 bases fit TRBD2. Germline CDR1 is DFQATT and CDR2 is SNEGSKA (reference sequence). The CDR3 covers 17 residues. The J segment lost 2 bases and the V segment lost 4 bases, leaving 9 bases of the junction unmatched. Here the CDR3 reads CSAKRPGLAGEQETQYF. CDR3 in DNA: TGCAGTGCTAAACGTCCGGGACTAGCGGGAGAACAAGAGACCCAGTACTTC.

This clonotype was recorded many times. The chain joins TRBV3-1 to TRBJ2-1, with 7 bases lining up with TRBD2. Germline loops: CDR1 LGHDT, CDR2 YNNKEL (reference sequence). This CDR3 spans 14 amino acids. Trimming at V came to 1 base and at J to 8 bases, leaving 5 bases not matched to a gene. The CDR3 is CASSQVVTSDEQFF. The CDR3 DNA reads as TGTGCCAGCAGCCAAGTAGTAACTAGCGATGAGCAGTTCTTC.

This clonotype came up a few times. The chain joins TRBV10-3 to TRBJ2-1; possibly TRBD1 for D (6 bases). The CDR3 has 13 amino acids. V lost 4 bases to trimming and J lost 3 bases, with 7 bases between them. Germline V gene data show CDR1 as ENHRY and CDR2 as SYGVKD. Written as DNA, the CDR3 is TGTGCCATCAGTGCAGGGGACTACAATGAGCAGTTCTTC. Residues: CAISAGDYNEQFF.

This clonotype occurred a few times. This rearrangement joins TRBV11-2 to TRBJ2-3; 8 bases fit TRBD2. The CDR3 spans 15 residues. Trimming removed 5 bases from V and 5 bases from J; junction bases left unmatched: 9. Germline CDR1 SGHAT, CDR2 FQNNGV. The CDR3 is CASSSQAGVGDTQYF. CDR3 sequence (DNA): TGTGCCAGCAGCAGCCAAGCGGGAGTCGGAGATACGCAGTATTTT.

This clonotype was detected ten times or more. The V gene is TRBV5-1, the J gene TRBJ2-3, with 12 bases matching TRBD1. There are 15 residues in the CDR3. Trimming removed 1 base from V and 6 bases from J; junction bases left unmatched: 3. CDR1 is SGHRS and CDR2 is YFSETQ in the germline V gene. The CDR3 protein is CASSLLGQGADTQYF. CDR3 nucleotides: TGCGCCAGCAGCTTGCTGGGACAGGGGGCTGATACGCAGTATTTT.

The sample holds many counts of this clonotype. The chain is built from TRBV10-3 and TRBJ2-7; D uncertain. V was shortened by 1 base and J by 4 bases, with 14 bases between the two germline ends. This CDR3 comprises 15 residues. The germline V gene has CDR1 ENHRY and CDR2 SYGVKD. The CDR3 spells CAISEFSEAGYEQYF. DNA for the CDR3: TGTGCCATCAGTGAGTTCAGTGAAGCCGGATACGAGCAGTACTTC.

V usage is TRBV7-6 and J usage is TRBJ1-4; 10 nucleotides align to TRBD1. The V gene's germline CDR1 is SGHVS and CDR2 FNYEAQ. J lost 8 bases, V lost 5 bases, and 8 bases had no gene match. CDR3 length equals 15 residues. For the CDR3, the DNA is TGTGCCAGCAGCCCACTAGGGACAGGGGAGGAAAAACTGTTTTTT. It codes for CASSPLGTGEEKLFF.

This clonotype was found many times. The chain joins TRBV18 to TRBJ1-6, with 8 bases lining up with TRBD1. Germline V lookup: CDR1 KGHSH, CDR2 LQKENI. The CDR3 totals 15 residues. After removal of 3 bases from V and 10 bases from J, the junction contained 8 bases not matched to a gene. CDR3 amino acids: CASSPGQVVQSPLHF. CDR3 nucleotides: TGTGCCAGCTCACCGGGACAGGTCGTGCAGTCACCCCTCCACTTT.

This clonotype appeared many times. The DNA for the CDR3 is TGCGCCAGCACTTGGGGCAGAGAAGGAGATACGCAGTATTTT. Protein: CASTWGREGDTQYF. The chain has TRBV5-1 and TRBJ2-3; D might be TRBD1 (5 bases). Trimming left V 6 bases short and J 5 bases short, with 16 bases between. This CDR3 comprises 14 residues. Germline lookup yields CDR1 SGHRS and CDR2 YFSETQ.

The CDR3 DNA follows: TGTGCCAGCAGCTCCCGGGACAGGGGAAAGACAGATACGCAGTATTTT. Its protein is CASSSRDRGKTDTQYF. The rearrangement uses TRBV5-6 and TRBJ2-3; 10 nucleotides line up with TRBD1. The germline gives CDR1 SGHDT, CDR2 YYEEEE. Trimming at V came to 3 bases and at J to 3 bases, leaving 7 bases not matched to a gene. The CDR3 spans 16 residues.

This chain links TRBV20-1 with TRBJ2-2; 8 positions match TRBD2. CDR1 is DFQATT and CDR2 is SNEGSKA in the germline V gene (reference sequence). The length of the CDR3 is 15 residues. The trim removed 4 bases at V and 0 bases at J, leaving 4 bases unmatched. The CDR3 region has the DNA TGCAGTGCTAATAGCGGGGCGGCGAACACCGGGGAGCTGTTTTTT. Translated, it gives CSANSGAANTGELFF.

This clonotype showed up many times. The V call is TRBV10-1, the J call TRBJ2-1; unclear D gene. Germline V gene lookup returns CDR1 WNHNN and CDR2 SYGVQD (reference sequence). CDR3 length equals 8 residues. V lost 11 bases and J 15 bases, leaving 11 bases between the germline ends. Here the CDR3 DNA reads TGCGCCTCCGTGGCTCCGTTCTTC. It is translated as CASVAPFF.

This clonotype was recorded a few times. The chain employs TRBV6-4 and TRBJ2-3, with 15 bases fitting TRBD2. Looked up from germline, CDR1 is MRHNA and CDR2 is SNTAGT. The CDR3 covers 16 residues. V gave up 3 bases and J gave up 4 bases; unmatched junction bases: 2. This CDR3 is CASSEGLAGGPDTQYF. The DNA for the CDR3 is TGTGCCAGCAGTGAAGGACTAGCGGGAGGGCCAGATACGCAGTATTTT.

This clonotype was counted at least ten times. The chain links TRBV20-1 to TRBJ2-3; D may be TRBD1 (6 bases). Germline assignment: CDR1 DFQATT and CDR2 SNEGSKA (reference sequence). CDR3 length: 14 amino acids. V gave up 6 bases and J gave up 5 bases, with 18 bases separating them. CDR3 region: CSAVPGDRIDTQYF. The DNA for the CDR3 is TGCAGTGCAGTACCAGGGGATAGGATAGATACGCAGTATTTT.

The chain is built from TRBV24-1 and TRBJ2-1; 14 bases line up with TRBD2. Per germline, CDR1 KGHDR and CDR2 SFDVKD. The CDR3 runs 16 residues. V trimming: 4 bases; J trimming: 12 bases; junction bases outside the gene matches: 10. The CDR3 is CATSDSTSGRAWGQFF. The CDR3 coding sequence is TGTGCCACCAGTGACTCGACTAGCGGGAGGGCATGGGGGCAGTTCTTC.